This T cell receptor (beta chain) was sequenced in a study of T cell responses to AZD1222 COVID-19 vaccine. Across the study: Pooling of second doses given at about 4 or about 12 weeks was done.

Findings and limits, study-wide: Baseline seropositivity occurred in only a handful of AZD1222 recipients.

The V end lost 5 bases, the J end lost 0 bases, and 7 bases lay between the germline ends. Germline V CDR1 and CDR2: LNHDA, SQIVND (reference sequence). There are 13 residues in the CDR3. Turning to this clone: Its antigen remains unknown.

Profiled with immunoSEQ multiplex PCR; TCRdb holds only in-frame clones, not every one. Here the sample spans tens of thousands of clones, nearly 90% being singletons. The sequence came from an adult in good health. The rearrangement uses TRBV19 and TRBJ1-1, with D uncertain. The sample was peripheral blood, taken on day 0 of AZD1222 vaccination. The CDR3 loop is CASSLTLNTEAFF. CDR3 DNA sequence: TGTGCCAGTAGTTTGACATTGAACACTGAAGCTTTCTTT.